The 6 T cell receptor beta chains below were found in one sample sequenced in a study of cytomegalovirus exposure and HLA in healthy donors. The study ran its PCR with 60 Vbeta and 13 Jbeta primers. Sequencing used immunoSEQ multiplex PCR; TCRdb keeps in-frame clones, though not all of them. The sample has 200,000 to 300,000 clones, around 80% seen once. The sequenced sample consisted of PBMCs. The source is a boy between 10 and 17 years old in good health and CMV-seronegative.

This rearrangement joins TRBV25-1 to TRBJ2-5; 10 positions match TRBD1. V dropped 8 bases and J dropped 4; count of bases not matched to a gene: 19. Germline V CDR1 and CDR2: MGHDK, SYGVNS. CDR3 length: 18 amino acids. This CDR3 reads CASETGGAREGPSETQYF. As DNA, the CDR3 is TGTGCCAGCGAGACAGGGGGCGCAAGGGAGGGACCCTCAGAGACCCAGTACTTC.

The chain is built from TRBV4-1 and TRBJ1-5; TRBD1 matches 8 bases. The germline V gene has CDR1 MGHRA and CDR2 YSYEKL. This CDR3 has 18 amino acids. The junction had 7 bases not matched to a gene; V was cut back by 0 bases and J by 0 bases. The DNA of the CDR3 is TGCGCCAGCAGCCAAGAGGCAGGGGGCAAGTATAGCAATCAGCCCCAGCATTTT. Encoded protein: CASSQEAGGKYSNQPQHF.

The V gene is TRBV9, the J gene TRBJ2-1; 8 bases agree with TRBD2. The V segment lost 3 bases and the J segment 3 bases; nucleotides outside the gene matches: 17. The CDR3 extends over 19 amino acids. From germline, CDR1 is SGDLS and CDR2 YYNGEE. CDR3 bases: TGTGCCAGCAGCGCCCGTACTAGCGGTATCTACTACTACTACAATGAGCAGTTCTTC. Residues: CASSARTSGIYYYYNEQFF.

This chain links TRBV9 with TRBJ1-2; TRBD1 is a possible D gene (6 bases). This CDR3 region has 13 residues. The V end was cut by 0 bases, the J end by 8 bases, with 11 bases between. In germline, CDR1 is SGDLS, CDR2 YYNGEE. CDR3: CASSVAQGMGYTF. Written as DNA, the CDR3 is TGTGCCAGCAGCGTAGCCCAGGGGATGGGCTACACCTTC. Full variable domain (remainder filled in from reference TRBV9 and TRBJ1-2): DSGVTQTPKHLITATGQRVTLRCSPRSGDLSVYWYQQSLDQGLQFLIQYYNGEERAKGNILERFSAQQFPDLHSELNLSSLELGDSALYFCASSVAQGMGYTFGSGTRLTVV.

This clone came up a few times. The chain is built from TRBV13 and TRBJ1-1; D perhaps matches TRBD1 (6 bases). CDR1 and CDR2 from the germline V gene are PRHDT and FYEKMQ (reference sequence). The germline V and J ends were trimmed by 1 base and 6 bases, with 15 bases remaining between them. The CDR3 contains 15 residues. The DNA of the CDR3 is TGTGCCAGCAGCTTAGAGAGAGGGGGAATCGCTGAAGCTTTCTTT. Protein sequence: CASSLERGGIAEAFF.

The rearrangement uses TRBV10-1 and TRBJ1-1; weak D call: TRBD1 (6 bases). CDR1 is WNHNN, CDR2 SYGVQD, per germline (reference sequence). Trimming removed 4 bases at V and 0 bases at J, with 15 bases between. The CDR3 length is 16 residues. CDR3 sequence reads: CASSGYWTEMNTEAFF. The CDR3 nucleotides are TGCGCCAGCAGTGGGTATTGGACAGAGATGAACACTGAAGCTTTCTTT.